This record covers a single T cell receptor (beta chain). Its antigen is not known. The data originate from a study of cytomegalovirus exposure and HLA in healthy donors. Overall study context: The roughly 100 million unique TCR beta sequences, from some 170 million T cells, were found by an earlier analysis. Study observations and caveats: One later analysis reportedly identified an Asian-associated ancestry cluster that showed fewer N-insertions than the roughly 600-donor mean. Presence/absence analyses treated sequencing depth as roughly uniform across donors. A later analysis associated 15,000 or so TCR beta sequences with HLA alleles at a 0.05 false discovery rate.

V shed 6 bases and J shed 1 base, with 14 bases lying between them. This CDR3 is built from 15 residues. Germline CDR1 SGHDT, CDR2 YYEEEE. Primers included in the PCR were 60 Vbeta and 13 Jbeta primers. Sequenced by immunoSEQ multiplex PCR; TCRdb stores in-frame clones only, minus some. The data show 95,000 to 150,000 clones, around three fifths seen once. The sequence was collected from a woman between 40 and 55 years old in good health and CMV-seropositive. V and J are TRBV5-6 and TRBJ2-4; weak D call: TRBD1 (6 bases). Sequencing used PBMCs. CDR3 nucleotide sequence: TGTGCCAGCACCACGTGGGGGCTGGCCAAAAACATTCAGTACTTC. Protein: CASTTWGLAKNIQYF.